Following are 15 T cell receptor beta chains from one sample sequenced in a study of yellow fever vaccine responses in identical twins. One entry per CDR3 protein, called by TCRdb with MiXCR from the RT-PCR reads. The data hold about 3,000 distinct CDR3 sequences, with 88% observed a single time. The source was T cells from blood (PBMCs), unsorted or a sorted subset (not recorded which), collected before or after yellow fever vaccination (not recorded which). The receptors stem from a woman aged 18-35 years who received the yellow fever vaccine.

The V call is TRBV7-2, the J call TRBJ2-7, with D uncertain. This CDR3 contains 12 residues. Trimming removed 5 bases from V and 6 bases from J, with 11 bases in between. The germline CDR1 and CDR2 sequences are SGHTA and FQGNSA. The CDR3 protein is CASSLQTREQYF. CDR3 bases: TGTGCCAGCAGCCTACAAACTCGCGAGCAGTACTTC.

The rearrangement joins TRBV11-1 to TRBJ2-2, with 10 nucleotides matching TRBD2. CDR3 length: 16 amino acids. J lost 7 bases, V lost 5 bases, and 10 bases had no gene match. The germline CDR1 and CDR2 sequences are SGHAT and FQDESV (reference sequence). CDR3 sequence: CASSTTSGVWIGELFF. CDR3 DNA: TGTGCCAGCAGCACCACTAGCGGGGTGTGGATCGGGGAGCTGTTTTTT.

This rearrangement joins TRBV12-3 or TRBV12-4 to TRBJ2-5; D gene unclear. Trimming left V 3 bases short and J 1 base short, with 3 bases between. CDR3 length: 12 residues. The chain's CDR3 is CASSFLQETQYF. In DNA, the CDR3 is TGTGCCAGCAGTTTCCTCCAAGAGACCCAGTACTTC.

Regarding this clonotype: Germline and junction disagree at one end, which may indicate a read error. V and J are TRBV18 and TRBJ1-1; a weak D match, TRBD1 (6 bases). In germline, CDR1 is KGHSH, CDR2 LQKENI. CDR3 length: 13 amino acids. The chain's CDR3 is CASSRDRNTEVFF. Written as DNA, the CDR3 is TGTGCCAGCTCCCGCGACAGGAACACTGAAGTTTTCTTT.

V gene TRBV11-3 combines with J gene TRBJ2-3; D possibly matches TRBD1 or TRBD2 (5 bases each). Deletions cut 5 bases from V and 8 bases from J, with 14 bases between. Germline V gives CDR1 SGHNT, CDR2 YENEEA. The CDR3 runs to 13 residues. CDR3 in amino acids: CASSGGPVATQYF. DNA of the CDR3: TGTGCCAGCAGCGGGGGACCCGTCGCTACGCAGTATTTT.

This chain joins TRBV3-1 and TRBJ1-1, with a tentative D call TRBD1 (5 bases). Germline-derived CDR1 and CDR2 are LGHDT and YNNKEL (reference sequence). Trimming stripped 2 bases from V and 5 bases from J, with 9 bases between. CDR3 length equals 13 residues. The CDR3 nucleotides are TGTGCCAGCAGCCAACAGGGTAAGACTGAAGCTTTCTTT. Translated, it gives CASSQQGKTEAFF.

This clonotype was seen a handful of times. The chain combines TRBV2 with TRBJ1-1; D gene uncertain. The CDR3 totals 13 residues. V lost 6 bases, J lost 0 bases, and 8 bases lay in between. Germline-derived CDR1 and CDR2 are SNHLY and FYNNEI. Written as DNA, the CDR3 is TGTGCCAGCAGGATGGGGATGAACACTGAAGCTTTCTTT. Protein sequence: CASRMGMNTEAFF.

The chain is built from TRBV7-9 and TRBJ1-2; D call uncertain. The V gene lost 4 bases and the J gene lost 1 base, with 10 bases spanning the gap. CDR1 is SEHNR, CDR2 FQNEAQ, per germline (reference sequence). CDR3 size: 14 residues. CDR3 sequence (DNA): TGTGCCAGCAGCTCGGACGGTCGTAACTATGGCTACACCTTC. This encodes CASSSDGRNYGYTF.

CDR3 sequence reads: CASSFGQTQYF. CDR3 DNA sequence: TGTGCCAGCAGCTTTGGACAGACCCAGTACTTC. V is TRBV12-1 and J is TRBJ2-5. TRBV12-1 is a pseudogene segment. The CDR3 sequence is 11 residues long.

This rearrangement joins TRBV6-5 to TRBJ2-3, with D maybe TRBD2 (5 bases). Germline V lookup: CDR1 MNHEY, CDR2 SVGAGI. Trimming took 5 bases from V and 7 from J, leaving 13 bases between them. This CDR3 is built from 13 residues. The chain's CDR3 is CASSHGLLNTQYF. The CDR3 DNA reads TGTGCCAGCAGTCACGGACTGCTTAATACGCAGTATTTT.

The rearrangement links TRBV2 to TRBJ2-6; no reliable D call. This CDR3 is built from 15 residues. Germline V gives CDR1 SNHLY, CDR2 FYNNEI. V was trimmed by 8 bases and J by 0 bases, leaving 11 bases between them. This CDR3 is CASGAMASGANVLTF. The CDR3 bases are TGTGCCAGCGGCGCAATGGCCTCTGGGGCCAACGTCCTGACTTTC.

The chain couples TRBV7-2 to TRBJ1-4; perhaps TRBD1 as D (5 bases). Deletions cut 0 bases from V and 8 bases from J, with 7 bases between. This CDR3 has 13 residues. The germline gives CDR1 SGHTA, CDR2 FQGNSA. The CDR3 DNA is TGTGCCAGCAGCTTAGCCAGGACAGAAAAACTGTTTTTT. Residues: CASSLARTEKLFF.

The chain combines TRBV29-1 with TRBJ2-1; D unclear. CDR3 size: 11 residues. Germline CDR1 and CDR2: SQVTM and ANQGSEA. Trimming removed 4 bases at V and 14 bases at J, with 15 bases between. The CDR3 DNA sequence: TGCAGCGTTGTTGTAGGAAATTATAAGTTCTTC. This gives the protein CSVVVGNYKFF.

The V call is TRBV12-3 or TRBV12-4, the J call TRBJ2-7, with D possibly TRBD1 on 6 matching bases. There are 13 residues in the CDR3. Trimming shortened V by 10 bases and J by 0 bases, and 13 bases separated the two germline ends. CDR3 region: CATTGHSSYEQYF. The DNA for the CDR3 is TGTGCCACTACGGGACACAGCTCCTACGAGCAGTACTTC.

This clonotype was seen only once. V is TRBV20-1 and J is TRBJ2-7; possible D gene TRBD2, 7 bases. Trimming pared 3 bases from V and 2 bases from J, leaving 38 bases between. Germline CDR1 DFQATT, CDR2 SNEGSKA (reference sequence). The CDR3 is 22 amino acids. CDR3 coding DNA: TGCAGTGCTAGTCGCGGGGGCTCTGGTCCCGGGGCTCTGTCGCCTGTTACCTACGAGCAGTACTTC. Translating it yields CSASRGGSGPGALSPVTYEQYF.